The T cell receptor beta chain described here comes from a study of blood T cell repertoires in COVID-19 (dated by TCRdb to about 2020). Notes on the research overall: Samples from collaborators originated in the United States, Italy and Spain and spanned both the acute and convalescent phases of COVID-19. Where available, HLA class I and class II types were obtained from metadata supplied by the sample provider rather than from assay-based typing. The samples were drawn from the first 160 participants of the ongoing ImmuneRACE study and from 1,254 subjects provided by 6 global collaborators. The repertoires were released in a freely available public database intended as a resource for research on the immune response to SARS-CoV-2. Deeply sampled blood TCRbeta repertoires from subjects exposed to, actively infected with, or recovered from COVID-19 were included in the dataset. Nearly every sample came with metadata listing a de-identified subject ID, COVID-19 status, age in years and sex. The material from the prospective study consisted of cDNA or gDNA derived from T cells, B-cell-depleted T cells, or PBMCs. The study at large found these results: The amount of clinical and demographic metadata varied by source and participant and was provided uncurated.

Each collaborating institution followed its own protocols to collect whole blood in K2EDTA tubes. For TCRbeta analysis, collaborators shipped samples in one of three forms: frozen whole blood, isolated PBMCs, or DNA extracted from either of those sample types. For this clone: Its antigen is not yet known. There are no base qualities to consult, and no much larger clone falls within one base.

The immunoSEQ Assay, a bias-controlled multiplex PCR, was used to amplify TCRbeta CDR3 regions from genomic DNA. The original methods were these. Within the assay, amplification of reference gene primers was used to estimate how many nucleated cells each sample contained. To quantify the absolute abundance of each unique TCRbeta CDR3 rearrangement, sequence reads were collapsed and filtered. Productive Simpson clonality was computed per sample as the square root of Simpson's diversity index over productive rearrangements. TCRdb's version of the immuneACCESS table is confined to in-frame rearrangements and falls short of the full clone set. An unresolved V gene accounts for under half of the shortfall where checked; the remainder is of unknown origin. The V and J calls and clone size come from that table; D and trimming were worked out from the DNA. The sample table holds about 240,000 clones, of which roughly 85% were seen once. Roughly 3.2% of the sample is taken by the ten largest.

CDR1 MNHEY and CDR2 SMNVEV were looked up in the germline V gene (reference sequence). Measured from the cysteine to the phenylalanine, the CDR3 is 15 residues long. Of all the DNA, just the CDR3 is kept, 45 bases in frame from base 1. V loses 2 bases of germline sequence and J loses 2 bases, and the interval between the two ends is 10 bases. Sequencing was carried out using peripheral blood. The V and J genes are TRBV27 and TRBJ1-5; the D gene is perhaps TRBD1, on 6 matching bases. The clonotype originates from a woman aged 18-30 years with acute or convalescent COVID-19. The sequenced DNA is TGTGCCAGCAGTTTAGGGGCAGGGGGCAATCAGCCCCAGCATTTT. It translates as CASSLGAGGNQPQHF.